Listed here are 11 T cell receptor beta chains from one sample, sequenced in a study of blood T cell repertoires in COVID-19. The data were produced by immunoSEQ multiplex PCR, yet TCRdb's version contains in-frame clones alone and is incomplete. The table has approximately 220,000 clones, roughly 90% seen once. The sequenced sample was PBMCs or T cells enriched from blood (not recorded which). The receptors originated from a woman aged 25 to 39 who had been exposed to COVID-19.

J is TRBJ2-2 and V is TRBV7-6, with D perhaps matching TRBD2 (7 bases). This CDR3 has 16 amino acids. V was trimmed by 2 bases and J by 2 bases, leaving 12 bases between them. Germline-derived CDR1 and CDR2 are SGHVS and FNYEAQ. The CDR3 sequence is CASSLFGGGNTGELFF. CDR3 in DNA: TGTGCCAGCAGCTTATTCGGCGGGGGCAACACCGGGGAGCTGTTTTTT.

V and J are TRBV12-3 or TRBV12-4 and TRBJ1-5; no reliable D call. This CDR3 spans 13 amino acids. Trimming took off 3 bases at V and 5 bases at J, with 8 bases between the two ends. CDR3 nucleotide sequence: TGTGCCAGCAGTTTCTCCCGGGATCAGCCCCAGCATTTT. The encoded protein is CASSFSRDQPQHF.

V is TRBV28 and J is TRBJ1-1; D is unresolved. The CDR3 totals 11 residues. CDR1 MDHEN and CDR2 SYDVKM come from the germline V gene. Deletions cut 10 bases from V and 1 base from J, with 7 bases between. This chain's CDR3 is CATEENTEAFF. In DNA, the CDR3 is TGTGCCACCGAGGAGAACACTGAAGCTTTCTTT. Full variable domain (missing parts from reference TRBV28 and TRBJ1-1): DVKVTQSSRYLVKRTGEKVFLECVQDMDHENMFWYRQDPGLGLRLIYFSYDVKMKEKGDIPEGYSVSREKKERFSLILESASTNQTSMYLCATEENTEAFFGQGTRLTVV.

The V call is TRBV19, the J call TRBJ1-5; 9 nucleotides agree with TRBD1. CDR3 size: 16 residues. Germline V gives CDR1 LNHDA, CDR2 SQIVND (reference sequence). V lost 1 base to trimming and J lost 5 bases; unmatched junction nucleotides: 6. The CDR3 sequence is CASSIVGTGWDQPQHF. CDR3 nucleotides: TGTGCCAGTAGTATAGTAGGGACAGGGTGGGATCAGCCCCAGCATTTT. Variable domain in full (rest from reference TRBV19 and TRBJ1-5): DGGITQSPKYLFRKEGQNVTLSCEQNLNHDAMYWYRQDPGQGLRLIYYSQIVNDFQKGDIAEGYSVSREKKESFPLTVTSAQKNPTAFYLCASSIVGTGWDQPQHFGDGTRLSIL.

This clone was counted a few times. The V gene is TRBV7-9, the J gene TRBJ2-7, with TRBD1 matching over 9 bases. The CDR3 covers 15 residues. V trimming: 4 bases; J trimming: 4 bases; junction bases outside the gene matches: 8. Germline loops: CDR1 SEHNR, CDR2 FQNEAQ (reference sequence). The CDR3 region is CASSSPGQGTYEQYF. In DNA form, the CDR3 reads TGTGCCAGCAGCTCGCCGGGACAGGGTACATACGAGCAGTACTTC.

J is TRBJ1-2 and V is TRBV10-2; 7 bases agree with TRBD1. This CDR3 spans 13 amino acids. The V segment lost 7 bases and the J segment 4 bases; nucleotides outside the gene matches: 6. Germline-derived CDR1 and CDR2 are WSHSY and SAAADI. As DNA, the CDR3 is TGCGCCAGCAAATCAGGGGGAGCCTATGGCTACACCTTC. Protein: CASKSGGAYGYTF.

The J gene is TRBJ1-5, the V gene TRBV19; D unclear. The CDR3 is made up of 15 amino acids. CDR1 is LNHDA and CDR2 is SQIVND in the germline V gene (reference sequence). Trimming removed 3 bases at V and 4 bases at J, with 13 bases between. CDR3 sequence reads: CASSMRKAGNQPQHF. The CDR3 DNA reads as TGTGCCAGTAGTATGCGGAAGGCGGGTAATCAGCCCCAGCATTTT. Using reference TRBV19 and TRBJ1-5 for the parts outside the CDR3, the full variable domain is DGGITQSPKYLFRKEGQNVTLSCEQNLNHDAMYWYRQDPGQGLRLIYYSQIVNDFQKGDIAEGYSVSREKKESFPLTVTSAQKNPTAFYLCASSMRKAGNQPQHFGDGTRLSIL.

DNA of the CDR3: TGTGCCAGCAGCCAAACACCGCGGGGCGCGGAGGGCACCGGGGAGCTGTTTTTT. Translating gives CASSQTPRGAEGTGELFF. This sequence joins TRBV4-2 and TRBJ2-2, with D perhaps matching TRBD2 (6 bases). V dropped 2 bases and J dropped 4 bases, with 20 bases sitting between them. The CDR3 has 18 residues. CDR1 and CDR2 (germline): LGHNA, YNFKEQ.

The rearrangement links TRBV5-1 to TRBJ2-5; 14 positions agree with TRBD2. Germline trimming cut 1 base from V and 4 bases from J; bases unmatched to any gene: 6. The V gene's germline CDR1 is SGHRS and CDR2 YFSETQ. The CDR3 is 17 amino acids. The CDR3 reads CASSLRLAGGQGETQYF. Here the CDR3 DNA reads TGCGCCAGCAGCTTGAGACTAGCGGGGGGGCAGGGAGAGACCCAGTACTTC.

This clone has only one observation. This chain uses TRBV2 with TRBJ1-1; 8 bases are a match to TRBD1. Germline V lookup: CDR1 SNHLY, CDR2 FYNNEI. The CDR3 runs 17 residues. V trimming: 4 bases; J trimming: 1 base; junction bases outside the gene matches: 11. The CDR3 sequence: CASSGPWGDRRNTEAFF. The CDR3 coding sequence is TGTGCCAGCAGTGGTCCCTGGGGGGACAGGCGGAACACTGAAGCTTTCTTT.

The CDR3 sequence is CASSEGRMNTEAFF. The CDR3 nucleotides read TGTGCCAGCAGTGAAGGGAGGATGAACACTGAAGCTTTCTTT. This rearrangement joins TRBV5-4 to TRBJ1-1; D remains unclear. The CDR3 loop spans 14 amino acids. The V end was cut by 5 bases, the J end by 0 bases, with 11 bases between. Germline V gives CDR1 SGHNT, CDR2 YYREEE (reference sequence).